This T cell receptor beta chain was documented in a study of shared clonotypes between healthy human individuals. The CDR3 consists of 16 residues. The V and J ends lost 6 bases and 7 bases, in that order; junction bases with no gene match: 11. Germline loops: CDR1 MDHEN, CDR2 SYDVKM. The method was immunoSEQ multiplex PCR; TCRdb's version includes in-frame clones alone and lacks a portion of them. Seen here are under 850,000 clones, over 60% observed once, and the top ten hold more than 1.5%. The sample comprised memory CD4+ T cells sorted from blood. Stated subset: CD45RA-negative fraction. This TCR was sampled from a woman in her twenties or thirties in good health. V gene TRBV28 combines with J gene TRBJ2-1; TRBD2 matches at 11 bases. The chain's CDR3 is CASSARLAGRRNEQFF. CDR3 nucleotides: TGTGCCAGCAGCGCCCGACTAGCGGGGCGTCGGAATGAGCAGTTCTTC.